This T cell receptor beta chain was recovered during a study of human T cells and chemical hapten exposure. The overall study: Skin on the upper inner arm, around 2 cm by around 2 cm in size, was sensitized with 2% DPC. The patient population, which was mostly female, had alopecia areata, totalis or universalis.

This clonotype was seen only a few times. Time point indicated: patch test 1, 2 weeks after DPC sensitization. Treatment specified: therapeutic diphenylcyclopropenone sensitization with weekly scalp DPC. Unique molecular identifiers were affixed to discrete cDNA molecules within the library. TCRdb reanalysed the RACE reads using MiXCR and keeps one entry per CDR3 protein. This sample yields about 380,000 distinct CDR3 sequences, of which approximately 5.1% are seen a single time; under 2.5% belongs to the top ten. With V trimmed by 5 bases and J by 1 base, 4 bases remained unmatched. Per the germline V gene, CDR1 is DFQATT and CDR2 is SNEGSKA (reference sequence). This CDR3 comprises 13 residues.

The sequence was obtained from a woman aged 45-59 years with alopecia areata. Some clones in this sample may be carry-over from other donors' samples. This rearrangement joins TRBV20-1 to TRBJ1-1; 7 nucleotides align to TRBD1. The sample here was whole blood, taken in connection with sensitization to the hapten diphenylcyclopropenone (DPC). In nucleotides, the CDR3 is TGCAGTGCTTCAGGGGGAACGAACACTGAAGCTTTCTTT. Its translation is CSASGGTNTEAFF.